The source of this T cell receptor beta chain is a study of T cells after somatic rescue of genetic block. The protocol was immunoSEQ multiplex PCR, while the TCRdb copy is restricted to in-frame clones and leaves out a portion. The sample carries about 14,000 clones, more than 65% recorded once. Germline V gene lookup returns CDR1 KGHSH and CDR2 LQKENI. The CDR3 runs to 14 residues. V shed 6 bases, J shed 4 bases, and the junction held 6 bases outside the gene matches. The sequence was obtained from a boy aged 5-17 years. The sequencing input was peripheral blood mononuclear cells (PBMCs). V usage is TRBV18 and J usage is TRBJ1-5; 7 nucleotides line up with TRBD1. The CDR3 loop reads CASSPTGPNQPQHF. The CDR3 nucleotides are TGTGCCAGCTCCCCGACAGGGCCTAATCAGCCCCAGCATTTT.